This T cell receptor (beta chain) was captured in a study of T cell repertoires in cytomegalovirus infection. TCRdb itself ran the reads through MiXCR, one entry per CDR3 protein. The profile covers about 700,000 distinct CDR3 sequences, with 30% to 35% appearing a single time and about 20% taken by the ten largest. Concerning this clonotype: Its antigen is as yet unknown.

CDR1 and CDR2 from the germline V gene are SGHVS and FQNEAQ. Trimming shortened V by 0 bases and J by 5 bases, and 10 bases separated the two germline ends. This CDR3 spans 14 amino acids. J is TRBJ2-5 and V is TRBV7-8; tentative D call: TRBD1 (6 bases). Sequenced here: cultured PBMCs, sampled from culture after CMV antigen stimulation. The TCR was taken from a human donor in good health (CMV status not recorded). Some clones in this sample may be carry-over from other donors' samples. CDR3 DNA sequence: TGTGCCAGCAGCTTAGCACAGGGCGTCGAGACCCAGTACTTC. This sequence encodes CASSLAQGVETQYF.